This T cell receptor beta chain appears in the sequencing data of a study of shared clonotypes between healthy human individuals. In the study's own analysis: There were no quality scores in the junction-only immunoSEQ sequences, so filtering differed. Clones were sequenced by immunoSEQ multiplex PCR, and TCRdb holds only the in-frame ones, with some missing. The DNA gave D and trimming, while V, J and clone size come from that table. The repertoire holds roughly 1 million clones, with around four fifths as singletons. With regard to this clone: What it binds is unknown.

Study-wide findings and caveats: Larger estimated richness was generally recorded for naive subsets relative to memory subsets. Sharing across four donors was highest in naive CD4 (around 5%) and lowest in memory CD8 (approximately 0.4%).

The V and J ends lost 6 bases and 4 bases respectively, with 10 bases between them. CDR1 is LNHDA, CDR2 SQIVND, per germline (reference sequence). CDR3 length: 13 residues. The origin of this receptor is a man in his late teens or twenties in good health. The sequenced sample was memory CD4+ T cells sorted from blood. Subset of the sample: CD45RA-negative fraction. V usage is TRBV19 and J usage is TRBJ1-3; D is unresolved. The CDR3 DNA sequence: TGTGCCAGTAGATTCGGTGGGGGAAACACCATATATTTT. It is translated as CASRFGGGNTIYF.